This T cell receptor beta chain was retrieved from a study of control samples from healthy donors and cancer patients. Produced via immunoSEQ multiplex PCR; TCRdb's table is partial and in-frame only. This sample has about 98,000 clones, with 79% found just once. This CDR3 is 14 amino acids long. Looked up from germline, CDR1 is SQVTM and CDR2 is ANQGSEA. The V gene end was trimmed by 7 bases and the J gene end by 0 bases; junction bases not matched to a gene: 9. Sequenced: blood. The chain has TRBV29-1 and TRBJ2-7, with 7 bases lining up with TRBD1. The receptor comes from a woman in her twenties or thirties in good health. CDR3 bases: TGCAGCGCCCTCGACAGGGCGAGCTCCTACGAGCAGTACTTC. As protein: CSALDRASSYEQYF.